This note documents a single TCR beta chain sequence. In germline, CDR1 is MDHEN, CDR2 SYDVKM. The V end lost 7 bases, the J end lost 8 bases, and 11 bases lay between the germline ends. This CDR3 contains 11 residues. The method was immunoSEQ multiplex PCR; TCRdb's version includes in-frame clones alone and lacks a portion of them. The table has over 200,000 clones, around 85% seen once. This sample is part of a study of blood T cell repertoires in COVID-19. Across the study: T cells, B-cell-depleted T cells, or PBMCs provided the cDNA or gDNA that served as material.

This clonotype was sampled from a human donor in a cohort sampled during active COVID-19. Sequenced: peripheral blood. This chain uses TRBV28 with TRBJ1-2, with D uncertain. Here the CDR3 DNA reads TGTGCCAGCAACGACGGGAGGGGCTACACCTTC. This codes for CASNDGRGYTF.